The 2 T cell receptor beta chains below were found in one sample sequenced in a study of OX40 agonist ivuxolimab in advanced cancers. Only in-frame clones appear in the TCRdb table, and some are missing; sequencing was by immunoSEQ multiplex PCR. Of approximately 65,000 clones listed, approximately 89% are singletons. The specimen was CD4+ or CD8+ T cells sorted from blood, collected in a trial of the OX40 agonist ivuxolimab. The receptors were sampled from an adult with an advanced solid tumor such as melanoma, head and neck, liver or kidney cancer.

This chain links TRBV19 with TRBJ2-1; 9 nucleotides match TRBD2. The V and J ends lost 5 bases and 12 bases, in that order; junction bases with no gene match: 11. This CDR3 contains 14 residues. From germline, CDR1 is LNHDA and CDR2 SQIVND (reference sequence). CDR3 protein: CASSPRASGVLQFF. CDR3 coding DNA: TGTGCCAGTAGTCCCCGGGCTAGCGGGGTCCTGCAGTTCTTC.

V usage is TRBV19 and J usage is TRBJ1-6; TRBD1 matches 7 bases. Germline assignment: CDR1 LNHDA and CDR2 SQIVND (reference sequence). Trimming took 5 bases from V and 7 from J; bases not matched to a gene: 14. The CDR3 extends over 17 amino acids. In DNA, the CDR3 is TGTGCCAGTAGTCCCCGACAGGGTAGAAGGGTCAATTCACCCCTCCACTTT. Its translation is CASSPRQGRRVNSPLHF.